This entry features one T cell receptor (beta chain) sequence. This clone's antigen is unknown. Per-nucleotide qualities are absent, and no much larger clonotype sits a single base away. Donors were approximately 42 systemically healthy Caucasian individuals from Russia aged roughly 6 to 95 years. Around 10 milliliters of peripheral blood were drawn from each donor into EDTA-treated Vacutainer tubes. Ficoll-Paque density-gradient centrifugation was used to isolate PBMCs, with at least 7 million obtained per sample. Total RNA, at least 6 micrograms per sample, was extracted from PBMCs with Trizol reagent. For every donor, flow cytometry on a PBMC aliquot measured the percentage of naive CD45RAhigh/CD27high T cells. The data are from a study of blood T cells in healthy people across ages (dated by TCRdb to between 2015 and 2016). Concerning the study at large: In model experiments, template switching captured roughly one uniquely barcoded TCR beta cDNA molecule for every two T cells. The study measured age-related changes in TCR beta repertoire diversity using deep sequencing normalized with unique cDNA molecular identifiers. Using the same blood draw, the study looked at two additional independent replicas of 1 million unique cDNA reads for two donors, one aged 18 to 29 and the other aged 80 or older. To avoid experimental bias, donors of different ages were randomly spread across the sequencing lanes. Donors were grouped into four age groups: young (average about 15 years), middle-aged (roughly 38), aged (around 66) and long-lived (82).

Library generation was performed with 5' RACE. The run used an Illumina HiSeq 2500. The second PCR ran for about 7 to 11 cycles and used a J-beta primer mix along with a sample-barcoded 5' primer. A template-switch 5' adaptor carrying 12 random nucleotides introduced a unique molecular identifier onto each TCR beta cDNA molecule. Each sample yielded at least 3 million CDR3-containing paired-end reads. All of the RNA was converted into first-strand cDNA using the Mint cDNA synthesis kit, with a TRBC-specific oligonucleotide serving as the primer. Following uracil-DNA glycosylase treatment, all cDNA underwent a first 18-cycle PCR with the universal primers M1SS and BC2_uni_R. As for how the authors treated the data: Each sample was normalized by randomly selecting 1 million high-quality reads, each carrying a distinct molecular identifier. Instead of being binned into consensus sequences, reads that shared molecular identifiers were thrown out. MiTCR, run with a Q25 quality threshold and the strictest error-elimination algorithm, handled CDR3 identification, clonotype clustering and error correction. A nonparametric unseen species model using Euler transformation provided a lower-bound estimate of total TCR beta diversity. TCRdb's own reprocessing of the public reads used fastp at Q25 and MiXCR and kept productive beta chains. Each CDR3 protein gets just one entry, which takes the most common genes and DNA from the rows behind it. These V and J calls rely on TCRdb rather than the paper's analysis. In all, the sample holds over 1.5 million distinct CDR3 sequences, and 49% of those were seen once. The top ten clones comprise around 2.1% of the sample.

For CDR1 and CDR2, the germline V gene lists MNHEY and SVGAGI. The junction shows trimming of 0 bases on V and 0 bases on J, and the gene matches do not reach 3 bases of it. The CDR3 has 17 amino acids, counting the end cysteine and phenylalanine. CDR3 DNA only is kept here, 51 bases in frame from base 1. Summary of the overall study and its limitations: Because donor CMV infection status was unknown, age-related changes in expanded clonotypes were potentially confounded. The long-lived group showed more naive CD4+ T cells, fewer expanded clones and increased TCR diversity than the aged group, suggesting age selection. Observed TCR beta diversity per million T cells fell roughly linearly with age, and a significant reduction was already apparent by age roughly 40. Estimates of total diversity based on one million sequenced T cells were considered lower bounds and underestimates. A strong correlation was found between observed TCR beta diversity and the percentage of naive T cells measured by flow cytometry. Because profiling used bulk unsorted PBMCs, naive and antigen-experienced compartments could not be compared conclusively.

The source material was blood. The rearrangement joined TRBV6-5 to TRBJ2-7, with TRBD2 identical over 12 junction bases. This clonotype was sampled from a woman in her thirties or forties in good health. The CDR3 in this case is CASSYSPSGGVSYEQYF. The nucleotide sequence reads TGTGCCAGCAGTTACTCTCCTAGCGGGGGGGTCTCCTACGAGCAGTACTTC.